This TCR beta chain was obtained from a study of CD8+CD57+ T cells in acquired aplastic anemia. Patients sequenced had flow cytometry evidence of CD8+CD57+ cell expansion. CDR3 length: 15 amino acids. Germline CDR1 reads LNHDA; CDR2 reads SQIVND (reference sequence). V was cut by 5 bases and J by 2 bases, with 13 bases left in between. Researchers used genomic DNA as the template to profile TCR beta VDJ and CDR3. TCRdb reprocessed the reads via MiXCR and lists one record per CDR3 protein. The sample has around 170,000 distinct CDR3 sequences; under 55% are singletons. The clonotype comes from a human donor with aplastic anemia. The chain carries TRBV19 and TRBJ1-3, with D unresolved. Sequenced sample: sorted CD4+, CD8+, or CD8+CD57+ T cells (not recorded which) from PBMCs. In DNA form, the CDR3 reads TGTGCCAGTAGTGCCGACGGTCGGGCTGGAAACACCATATATTTT. This sequence encodes CASSADGRAGNTIYF.